Listed below are T cell receptor beta chains from one sample, sequenced in a study of Ad26.COV2.S vaccination and SARS-CoV-2 variants. TCRdb's table, derived via immunoSEQ multiplex PCR, lists solely in-frame clones and lacks some. The repertoire holds 410,000 or so clones, with over 80% as singletons. The input for sequencing was peripheral blood, taken in a trial of Ad26.COV2.S vaccine versus placebo. The source is a person between 18 and 65 years old who received the Ad26.COV2.S COVID-19 vaccine or a placebo. CDR3s include the opening cysteine and the closing phenylalanine or tryptophan. The D gene is left open where the match is weak. Size values are once, few and many counts, or a class for expanded clones, and some rows have none.

cdr3_nt cdr3_aa v_call cdr3_length d_call j_call clone_size
TGTGCCAGCTTTTTCGTACGTGGCGCTGAAGCTTTCTTT CASFFVRGAEAFF TRBV28 13 - TRBJ1-1 -
TGTGCCAGCTCACCAGCCGGGACAGGGGTCTCGGAGCAGTACTTC CASSPAGTGVSEQYF TRBV18 15 TRBD1 TRBJ2-7 -
TGTGCCAGCTCACCGGGGACAGGGGGGTATGAGCAGTTCTTC CASSPGTGGYEQFF TRBV18 14 TRBD1 TRBJ2-1 -
TGTGCCAGCAGTTACTTGGACACGCGCTGGACCTTC CASSYLDTRWTF TRBV6-2/TRBV6-3 12 - TRBJ1-2 -
TGTGCCAGCAGCCAAGTTCCTCCATCGGACACCAATGGCTACACCTTC CASSQVPPSDTNGYTF TRBV3-1/TRBV3-2 16 - TRBJ1-2 -
TGTGCCACCGGAGCACCGGGACTAGCGGGGGGCGAGCAGTACTTC CATGAPGLAGGEQYF TRBV2 15 TRBD2 TRBJ2-7 -
TGTGCCAGCAGCTTAGGGGTGGGACTAGGCAATCAGCCCCAGCATTTT CASSLGVGLGNQPQHF TRBV7-2 16 - TRBJ1-5 -
TGTGCCAGCAGTTCGCCAGCGGGGGCCACAGATACGCAGTATTTT CASSSPAGATDTQYF TRBV27 15 TRBD2 TRBJ2-3 -
TGTGCCAGCAGCGTACGAGGACAGGCCTCTGGAAACACCATATATTTT CASSVRGQASGNTIYF TRBV9 16 TRBD1 TRBJ1-3 -
TGTGCCATCAGTGAGTCGACTCCACATGGCTACACCTTC CAISESTPHGYTF TRBV10-3 13 - TRBJ1-2 -
TGTGCCAGCAGCCCAGGACAGACTGCAACTAATGAAAAACTGTTTTTT CASSPGQTATNEKLFF TRBV9 16 - TRBJ1-4 -
TGTGCCAGCAGTTGGGGTTTTGCAGATACGCAGTATTTT CASSWGFADTQYF TRBV27 13 - TRBJ2-3 -
TGTGCCAGCAGCTTAGGGGGGCTACAAGCCAAAAACATTCAGTACTTC CASSLGGLQAKNIQYF TRBV7-2 16 - TRBJ2-4 -
TGTGCCAGCAGCCCTTCTCGGGGTACTCCCTCCTACGAGCAGTACTTC CASSPSRGTPSYEQYF TRBV5-4 16 - TRBJ2-7 -
TGTGCCTGGAGTTTCCTGGGGAAGAACACTGAAGCTTTCTTT CAWSFLGKNTEAFF TRBV30 14 - TRBJ1-1 -
TGTGCCAGCACCCGTGAGATCGCGGGCGAGCAGTACTTC CASTREIAGEQYF TRBV6-6 13 - TRBJ2-7 -
TGCGCCAGCAGTGAGAGCGCCTTGGGGGGGGGCAACACCGGGGAGCTGTTTTTT CASSESALGGGNTGELFF TRBV10-1 18 - TRBJ2-2 -
TGTGCCAGCTCACCACCGCGTGGGGGGAGCACTGAAGCTTTCTTT CASSPPRGGSTEAFF TRBV18 15 - TRBJ1-1 -
TGCGCCAGCAGCCAAGAAAGATATAGCAATCAGCCCCAGCATTTT CASSQERYSNQPQHF TRBV4-3 15 - TRBJ1-5 -
TGTGCCAGCAGCTACGAAGCAAGCCACCAAGAGACCCAGTACTTC CASSYEASHQETQYF TRBV11-2 15 - TRBJ2-5 -
TGTGCCTGGAGTGCTAGGACAGCTATGAACACTGAAGCTTTCTTT CAWSARTAMNTEAFF TRBV30 15 - TRBJ1-1 -
TGTGCCAGCAGTTACGACAGGCGGGAGTCCGGGGAGCTGTTTTTT CASSYDRRESGELFF TRBV2 15 - TRBJ2-2 -
TGTGCCAGCCGGCCATATAGCACAGATACGCAGTATTTT CASRPYSTDTQYF TRBV27 13 - TRBJ2-3 -
TGTGCCAGCAGTGAAGGATATGGCCGGCAATATGGCTACACCTTC CASSEGYGRQYGYTF TRBV6-1 15 - TRBJ1-2 -
TGTGCCAGCAGCTTAGATCTAGCGGACACAGATACGCAGTATTTT CASSLDLADTDTQYF TRBV7-2 15 TRBD2 TRBJ2-3 -
TGTGCCAGCAGCTTGACGGTCAGACCCACAGATACGCAGTATTTT CASSLTVRPTDTQYF TRBV5-8 15 - TRBJ2-3 -
TGCGCCAGCAGTGATAAACAGGGGTATAATTCACCCCTCCACTTT CASSDKQGYNSPLHF TRBV10-2 15 TRBD1 TRBJ1-6 -
TGTGCCAGCAGCTTAGATCTTATGTGGACAGGAGATGGCTACACCTTC CASSLDLMWTGDGYTF TRBV11-2 16 TRBD1 TRBJ1-2 once
TGTGCCAGCAGCTTGTCTTTGGACAGGGTCACAGATACGCAGTATTTT CASSLSLDRVTDTQYF TRBV5-4 16 TRBD1 TRBJ2-3 -
TGCAGTGCCAGCGGGGGGCTTGAGCAGTTCTTC CSASGGLEQFF TRBV20-1 11 TRBD2 TRBJ2-1 -
TGTGCCAGCAGCCGCACAGGGGGTACCAATGAAAAACTGTTTTTT CASSRTGGTNEKLFF TRBV5-6 15 TRBD1 TRBJ1-4 -
TGTGCCAGCAGCCAAGATCTTTCGGCGAGTCCTAGCACAGATACGCAGTATTTT CASSQDLSASPSTDTQYF TRBV3-1/TRBV3-2 18 - TRBJ2-3 -
TGTGCCAGCAGCTTTGGACAGGGTTGGAACTATGGCTACACCTTC CASSFGQGWNYGYTF TRBV7-9 15 TRBD1 TRBJ1-2 -
TGTGCCACCAGCAGAAACCGGGACCCATCCTATAATTCACCCCTCCACTTT CATSRNRDPSYNSPLHF TRBV15 17 - TRBJ1-6 -
TGTGCCAGCAGCTACCGAAGGTCAGGGGTCGGCGATGGCCTCGGGGAGCTGTTTTTT CASSYRRSGVGDGLGELFF TRBV7-2 19 - TRBJ2-2 -
TGCGCCAGCAGTGGATACAAAGCCGACCGCCAAAGGGTGAACACTGAAGCTTTCTTT CASSGYKADRQRVNTEAFF TRBV10-2 19 - TRBJ1-1 once
TGTGCCAGCATAGGTCCGAACACTGAAGCTTTCTTT CASIGPNTEAFF TRBV2 12 - TRBJ1-1 -